These 2 T cell receptor beta chains came from one sample sequenced in a study of cytomegalovirus exposure and HLA in healthy donors. 60 Vbeta and 13 Jbeta primers were used in PCR. This table comes from immunoSEQ multiplex PCR, and its TCRdb copy is limited to in-frame clones, with some not included. The sample includes 95,000 to 110,000 clones, approximately 79% of them seen just once. The sequencing sample was made of PBMCs. Receptors originate from a man between 45 and 60 years old in good health and CMV-seropositive.

The rearrangement links TRBV6-1 to TRBJ1-2; TRBD1 aligns across 9 bases. Germline V gives CDR1 MNHNS, CDR2 SASEGT. CDR3 length equals 15 residues. Trimming cost V 5 bases and J 4 bases; bases outside gene matches: 8. The chain's CDR3 is CASSLLQGAGYGYTF. Written as DNA, the CDR3 is TGTGCCAGCAGTCTACTACAGGGGGCAGGCTATGGCTACACCTTC.

Only one count was recorded for this clone. The chain recombines TRBV19 with TRBJ1-2; a possible D gene is TRBD1 (6 bases). The CDR3 is 15 residues long. Germline values: CDR1 LNHDA, CDR2 SQIVND (reference sequence). V dropped 5 bases and J dropped 8 bases, with 21 bases sitting between them. The CDR3 is CASSEPNRAVGGYTF. In DNA, the CDR3 is TGTGCCAGTAGTGAGCCGAACAGGGCAGTTGGGGGCTACACCTTC.